This T cell receptor (beta chain) was sequenced in a study of blood T cell repertoires in COVID-19. Study details: The United States, Italy and Spain supplied acute and convalescent COVID-19 samples.

The method was immunoSEQ multiplex PCR; TCRdb's version includes in-frame clones alone and lacks a portion of them. The profile shows about 140,000 clones, 75% to 80% of them singletons. The study drew participants aged about 18 to 89 years from approximately 23 US areas. CDR1 and CDR2 (germline): SEHNR, FQNEAQ (reference sequence). This CDR3 has 13 residues. V was pared by 5 bases and J by 1 base, with 8 bases between. Sequencing used PBMCs or T cells enriched from blood (not recorded which). The chain links TRBV7-9 to TRBJ1-1; D call uncertain. This receptor was obtained from a woman aged 50 to 60 who had recovered from COVID-19. CDR3 protein: CASSPPGNTEAFF. The CDR3 DNA is TGTGCCAGCAGCCCCCCAGGGAACACTGAAGCTTTCTTT.